Listed here are 17 T cell receptor beta chains from one sample, sequenced in a study of vaccination effects on CD4 cells after COVID-19. Cells that had been cultured for 10 days were the source of isolated CD4+ T cells. These TCRs' antigens remain unknown. TCRdb's copy holds only in-frame clones and misses some; the assay was immunoSEQ multiplex PCR. In the table there are roughly 56,000 clones, roughly 80% of which are singletons. The sequenced sample was CD4+ T cells from PBMCs cultured without peptide, obtained before COVID-19 vaccination. The receptors derive from a human donor who received a COVID-19 vaccine.

In its sample, this clone was seen once. The J gene is TRBJ1-5, the V gene TRBV5-1; unclear D gene. The CDR3 sequence is 15 residues long. The V gene's germline CDR1 is SGHRS and CDR2 YFSETQ. V was trimmed by 4 bases and J by 0 bases, leaving 11 bases between them. CDR3: CASSLGGNSNQPQHF. The CDR3, as DNA: TGCGCCAGCAGCCTCGGAGGGAATAGCAATCAGCCCCAGCATTTT.

This clone was observed a handful of times. The V gene is TRBV3-1 (or the pseudogene TRBV3-2), the J gene TRBJ2-7; TRBD1 aligns across 7 bases. This CDR3 region has 15 residues. V was pared by 0 bases and J by 4 bases, with 6 bases of the junction left unmatched. Germline V gene lookup returns CDR1 LGHDT and CDR2 YNNKEL (reference sequence). In DNA, the CDR3 is TGTGCCAGCAGCCAAGAGGTGGGACAGTTTTACGAGCAGTACGTC. As protein: CASSQEVGQFYEQYV.

J is TRBJ1-2 and V is TRBV18; 7 nucleotides match TRBD1. V shed 2 bases, J shed 8 bases, and the junction held 5 bases outside the gene matches. CDR1 and CDR2 (germline): KGHSH, LQKENI. The CDR3 length is 13 residues. CDR3 nucleotide sequence: TGTGCCAGCTCACCAGGAGACAGGGAGGGCTACACCTTC. Residues: CASSPGDREGYTF.

This chain uses TRBV6-5 with TRBJ1-1, with D perhaps matching TRBD1 (5 bases). Germline values: CDR1 MNHEY, CDR2 SVGAGI. With 4 bases removed from V and 5 bases from J, the gap between germline ends came to 8 bases. The CDR3 length is 12 residues. Written as DNA, the CDR3 is TGTGCCAGCAGTTCGGGGCGAACTGAAGCTTTCTTT. The encoded protein is CASSSGRTEAFF.

The chain couples TRBV11-2 to TRBJ2-2; D gene ambiguous. Per the germline V gene, CDR1 is SGHAT and CDR2 is FQNNGV. This CDR3 spans 15 amino acids. Trimming removed 1 base from V and 0 bases from J, with 6 bases in between. The CDR3 region is CASSLASANTGELFF. The CDR3 DNA reads TGTGCCAGCAGCTTAGCGTCTGCGAACACCGGGGAGCTGTTTTTT.

V and J are TRBV7-9 and TRBJ2-4; no reliable D call. The germline V gene encodes CDR1 SEHNR and CDR2 FQNEAQ (reference sequence). This CDR3 spans 15 amino acids. V lost 5 bases and J lost 1, with 12 bases in between. CDR3: CASSLTTRAKNIQYF. The CDR3 DNA is TGTGCCAGCAGCCTCACAACAAGGGCCAAAAACATTCAGTACTTC.

The chain carries TRBV7-9 and TRBJ1-1; TRBD1 matches 9 bases. V dropped 2 bases and J dropped 4; count of bases not matched to a gene: 5. Per the germline V gene, CDR1 is SEHNR and CDR2 is FQNEAQ (reference sequence). This CDR3 is built from 15 residues. The DNA for the CDR3 is TGTGCCAGCAGCTTAACAGGGGGCGTGGGCACTGAAGCTTTCTTT. As protein: CASSLTGGVGTEAFF.

This chain uses TRBV5-1 with TRBJ1-2; TRBD1 matches at 10 bases. V was clipped by 4 bases and J by 8 bases; unmatched bases: 8. This CDR3 is built from 14 residues. Germline CDR1 and CDR2: SGHRS and YFSETQ. CDR3 nucleotides: TGCGCCAGCAGCGCCGTGGGACAGGGGTTAGGCTACACCTTC. Its protein product is CASSAVGQGLGYTF.

J is TRBJ1-1 and V is TRBV9, with D perhaps TRBD1 (5 bases). This CDR3 comprises 14 residues. Trimming left V 6 bases short and J 4 bases short, with 16 bases between. CDR1 is SGDLS and CDR2 is YYNGEE in the germline V gene. The CDR3 DNA reads as TGTGCCAGCAACTCCGGGACTCTTCCCACTGAAGCTTTCTTT. This gives the protein CASNSGTLPTEAFF.

The chain uses TRBV7-2 and TRBJ1-3; a possible D gene is TRBD1 (5 bases). In germline, CDR1 is SGHTA, CDR2 FQGNSA. Trimming pared 5 bases from V and 1 base from J, leaving 15 bases between. The length of the CDR3 is 16 residues. The CDR3 DNA sequence: TGTGCCAGCAGCCTTCAGGGCCGGGTTTCTGGAAACACCATATATTTT. Protein sequence: CASSLQGRVSGNTIYF.

CDR3 amino acids: CAWTGTGANQPQHF. CDR3 bases: TGTGCCTGGACCGGGACAGGCGCTAATCAGCCCCAGCATTTT. The chain joins TRBV30 to TRBJ1-5; TRBD1 aligns across 8 bases. Germline V gene data show CDR1 as GTSNPN and CDR2 as SVGIG (reference sequence). V shed 4 bases, J shed 4 bases, and the junction held 6 bases outside the gene matches. The CDR3 covers 14 residues. Drawing the rest from reference TRBV30 and TRBJ1-5, the complete variable domain is SQTIHQWPATLVQPVGSPLSLECTVEGTSNPNLYWYRQAAGRGLQLLFYSVGIGQISSEVPQNLSASRPQDRQFILSSKKLLLSDSGFYLCAWTGTGANQPQHFGDGTRLSIL.

The chain's CDR3 is CASSLVMGNQPQHF. The CDR3 DNA reads TGTGCCAGCAGCTTAGTCATGGGCAATCAGCCCCAGCATTTT. The chain couples TRBV7-2 to TRBJ1-5, with D uncertain. The V end lost 1 base, the J end lost 2 bases, and 6 bases lay between the germline ends. There are 14 residues in the CDR3. CDR1 is SGHTA and CDR2 is FQGNSA in the germline V gene.

The genes are TRBV6-5 and TRBJ1-1; no reliable D call. Germline-derived CDR1 and CDR2 are MNHEY and SVGAGI. The CDR3 is made up of 16 amino acids. V was shortened by 0 bases and J by 1 base, with 12 bases between the two germline ends. DNA for the CDR3: TGTGCCAGCAGTTACTCGGAACAGTATGGGAACACTGAAGCTTTCTTT. Its protein is CASSYSEQYGNTEAFF.

The V and J genes are TRBV5-1 and TRBJ1-4, with TRBD1 matching over 7 bases. CDR1 and CDR2 from the germline V gene are SGHRS and YFSETQ. The CDR3 has 15 amino acids. The trim removed 4 bases at V and 7 bases at J, leaving 10 bases unmatched. The CDR3 is CASSARDSSGEKLFF. CDR3 DNA sequence: TGCGCCAGCAGCGCGAGGGACAGTAGTGGTGAAAAACTGTTTTTT. The full variable domain, its missing parts supplied by reference TRBV5-1 and TRBJ1-4, is KAGVTQTPRYLIKTRGQQVTLSCSPISGHRSVSWYQQTPGQGLQFLFEYFSETQRNKGNFPGRFSGRQFSNSRSEMNVSTLELGDSALYLCASSARDSSGEKLFFGSGTQLSVL.

The V call is TRBV7-8, the J call TRBJ2-7, with 7 positions matching TRBD1. This CDR3 is built from 15 residues. CDR1 and CDR2 from the germline V gene are SGHVS and FQNEAQ. Trimming at V came to 1 base and at J to 0 bases, leaving 3 bases not matched to a gene. CDR3: CASSLGTGASYEQYV. CDR3 nucleotide sequence: TGTGCCAGCAGCTTAGGGACAGGAGCCTCCTACGAGCAGTACGTC.

The rearrangement uses TRBV21-1 and TRBJ2-7; the table's D call TRBD1 went unverified against the DNA. TRBV21-1 is listed as a pseudogene. The CDR3 consists of 14 residues. CDR3 region: CASRSGASGHEQYV. In nucleotides, the CDR3 is TGTGCCAGCAGGTCTGGGGCCTCGGGCCACGAGCAGTACGTC.

V is TRBV27 and J is TRBJ2-6; D gene uncertain. The CDR3 length is 17 residues. CDR1 MNHEY and CDR2 SMNVEV come from the germline V gene (reference sequence). V lost 5 bases and J 4 bases, leaving 18 bases between the germline ends. As DNA, the CDR3 is TGTGCCAGCAGTCCCCGTTGGGGTTTAGGGGGGGCCAACGTCCTGACTTTC. This translates into CASSPRWGLGGANVLTF. The full variable domain, completed using reference TRBV27 and TRBJ2-6, is EAQVTQNPRYLITVTGKKLTVTCSQNMNHEYMSWYRQDPGLGLRQIYYSMNVEVTDKGDVPEGYKVSRKEKRNFPLILESPSPNQTSLYFCASSPRWGLGGANVLTFGAGSRLTVL.